These 6 T cell receptor beta chains came from one sample sequenced in a study of beta chain features in type 1 diabetes. Study-level findings and limits: Researchers report that Type 1 diabetes patients had moderately but significantly shorter TCRB CDR3s across all four CD4+ subsets.

These receptors are not linked to any known antigen. TCRB transcripts that were expressed got sequenced, as all of the isolated RNA had been reverse transcribed. The repertoire was sequenced with immunoSEQ multiplex PCR; TCRdb's copy has only in-frame clones and lacks some. This table has a few hundred thousand clones, 10% to 15% appearing once. The sequenced sample was naive CD4+ T cells from blood. Receptors originate from a young woman with type 1 diabetes.

This rearrangement joins TRBV5-1 to TRBJ2-7; weak D call: TRBD1 (6 bases). From germline, CDR1 is SGHRS and CDR2 YFSETQ. This CDR3 spans 12 amino acids. Deletions cut 4 bases from V and 6 bases from J, with 11 bases between. Written as DNA, the CDR3 is TGCGCCAGCAGCCTGGACAGATTCGAGCAGTACTTC. Translating it yields CASSLDRFEQYF.

This chain uses TRBV5-1 with TRBJ2-5, with TRBD2 matching 12 bases. The J segment lost 5 bases and the V segment lost 4 bases, leaving 9 bases of the junction unmatched. The CDR3 sequence is 16 residues long. Germline lookup yields CDR1 SGHRS and CDR2 YFSETQ. The CDR3, as DNA: TGCGCCAGCAGCAAAGGGACTAGCGGGCACCCGGAGACCCAGTACTTC. Protein: CASSKGTSGHPETQYF.

The sample holds a few counts of this clone. The CDR3 nucleotides are TGTGCCATCAGTGACCTCTACGAGCAGTACTTC. This encodes CAISDLYEQYF. The gene calls are TRBV10-3 and TRBJ2-7, with D unclear. This CDR3 region has 11 residues. The V gene lost 3 bases and the J gene lost 3 bases, with 3 bases spanning the gap. In germline, CDR1 is ENHRY, CDR2 SYGVKD.

The J gene is TRBJ2-7, the V gene TRBV18, with a weak D call TRBD1 (8 bases). The germline V gene has CDR1 KGHSH and CDR2 LQKENI. This CDR3 is built from 14 residues. V was clipped by 3 bases and J by 3 bases, with 12 bases between them. The CDR3 nucleotides are TGTGCCAGCTCACCGACAGGGGAGGGCTACGAGCAGTACTTC. It specifies CASSPTGEGYEQYF.

The rearrangement uses TRBV6-6 and TRBJ2-6; D not resolved. The CDR3 length is 15 residues. Germline assignment: CDR1 MNHNY and CDR2 SVGAGI (reference sequence). Trimming took 8 bases from V and 1 from J, leaving 12 bases between them. CDR3 residues: CASGLTPSGANVLTF. CDR3 bases: TGTGCCAGCGGGCTTACCCCTTCTGGGGCCAACGTCCTGACTTTC.

The V call is TRBV5-6, the J call TRBJ2-3, with D perhaps TRBD2 (6 bases). CDR1 and CDR2 from the germline V gene are SGHDT and YYEEEE. Trimming took 5 bases from V and 0 from J, leaving 13 bases between them. The CDR3 loop spans 15 amino acids. CDR3 nucleotide sequence: TGTGCCAGCAGGCTGGACGGGACTAGCACAGATACGCAGTATTTT. Amino acids: CASRLDGTSTDTQYF.